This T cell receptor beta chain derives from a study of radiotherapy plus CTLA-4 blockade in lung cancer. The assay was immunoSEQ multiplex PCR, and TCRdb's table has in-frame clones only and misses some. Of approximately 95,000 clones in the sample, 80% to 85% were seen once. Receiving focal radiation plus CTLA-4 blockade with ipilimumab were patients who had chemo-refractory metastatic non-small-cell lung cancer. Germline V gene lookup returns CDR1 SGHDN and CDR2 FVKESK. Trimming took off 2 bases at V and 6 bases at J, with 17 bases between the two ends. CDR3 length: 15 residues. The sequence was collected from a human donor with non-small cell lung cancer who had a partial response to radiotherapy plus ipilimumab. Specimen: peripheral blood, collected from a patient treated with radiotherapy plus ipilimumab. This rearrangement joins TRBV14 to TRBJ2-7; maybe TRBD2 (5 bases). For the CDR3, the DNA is TGTGCCAGCAGCCAACAACTAGATATGAACGGCGAGCAGTACTTC. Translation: CASSQQLDMNGEQYF.